This T cell receptor beta chain comes out of a study of OX40 agonist ivuxolimab in advanced cancers. CDR3 length equals 13 residues. V was shortened by 4 bases and J by 5 bases, with 11 bases between the two germline ends. CDR1 and CDR2 from the germline V gene are LNHDA and SQIVND (reference sequence). Method: immunoSEQ multiplex PCR; TCRdb's copy keeps in-frame clones and lacks some. The table shows roughly 61,000 clones, with over 80% occurring only once. This clonotype originated in an adult with an advanced solid tumor such as melanoma, head and neck, liver or kidney cancer. V gene TRBV19 combines with J gene TRBJ2-5, with unresolved D. Sequenced material: CD4+ or CD8+ T cells sorted from blood, taken in a trial of the OX40 agonist ivuxolimab. The CDR3 nucleotides are TGTGCCAGTAGTACCTCCCCTTGGGAGACCCAGTACTTC. It yields the protein CASSTSPWETQYF.